The T cell receptor (beta chain) described here comes from a study of cytomegalovirus exposure and HLA in healthy donors. V shed 1 base and J shed 9 bases, with 16 bases lying between them. This CDR3 contains 15 residues. Germline-derived CDR1 and CDR2 are SGHDN and FVKESK. For this clone: Its antigen is unidentified.

The study's findings and limits: The majority of TCR sequences were rare, yet some public TCRs appeared in many donors. TCR beta V- and J-gene trimming was later associated with a missense DCLRE1C variant.

PCR was performed using 60 Vbeta and 13 Jbeta primers. Using immunoSEQ multiplex PCR, the repertoire was profiled, and TCRdb retains in-frame clones only, with some absent. The sample consists of 120,000 or so clones, about 85% of them appearing once. What was sequenced was PBMCs. This receptor was obtained from a man aged 50 or older in good health and CMV-seronegative. The chain has TRBV14 and TRBJ2-4; TRBD2 might be the D (5 bases). The chain's CDR3 is CASSQARPGRGIQYF. The CDR3 DNA reads TGTGCCAGCAGCCAAGCGAGACCGGGCCGGGGCATTCAGTACTTC.